Sequencing of this TCR beta chain was carried out in a study of blood T cells in healthy people across ages. A sample-barcoded 5' primer and a J-beta primer mix were used in a second PCR of about 7 to 12 cycles. Each sample provided no less than 2.5 million CDR3-containing paired-end reads. TCRdb recomputed calls from the 5' RACE reads with MiXCR, one row per CDR3 protein. The sample includes around 780,000 distinct CDR3 sequences, 25% to 30% of them seen just once. Each sample used at least 6 million PBMCs. The same sample was also studied in work on T cells of mothers and their children. From that study: Regardless of relatedness, pairs show thymic selection shaping TCR recombination output in a similar manner.

This receptor was taken from a boy aged 5-17 years in good health. The sequencing sample was made of blood.

In DNA form, the CDR3 reads TGTGCCAGCAGTTTTTTCAGGGGAGATAGGAACACTGAAGCTTTCTTT. It yields the protein CASSFFRGDRNTEAFF. This chain uses TRBV12-3 or TRBV12-4 with TRBJ1-1; the D gene is possibly TRBD1 (6 bases). This CDR3 is 16 amino acids long. V lost 3 bases, J lost 1 base, and 15 bases lay in between.